This entry lists 17 T cell receptor beta chains sequenced from one sample in a study of response to subunit inactivated influenza vaccine. A single record per CDR3 protein comes from TCRdb applying MiXCR to the RT-PCR reads. The sample has hundreds of thousands of distinct CDR3 sequences, 25% seen once. This specimen was CD4+ T cells sorted from PBMCs, taken more than 4 days after vaccination. Every receptor here comes from a man aged 45 to 65 who received an inactivated influenza vaccine.

This chain joins TRBV20-1 and TRBJ2-2; D assignment may be TRBD1 or TRBD2 (5 bases each). V dropped 6 bases and J dropped 1 base, with 9 bases sitting between them. Looked up from germline, CDR1 is DFQATT and CDR2 is SNEGSKA (reference sequence). The CDR3 loop spans 13 amino acids. The CDR3 sequence is CSAGTVNTGELFF. CDR3 DNA: TGCAGTGCCGGGACGGTGAACACCGGGGAGCTGTTTTTT.

In its sample, this clonotype was seen a few times. The rearrangement joins TRBV20-1 to TRBJ2-1; D tentatively fits TRBD1 or TRBD2 (5 bases each). Germline values: CDR1 DFQATT, CDR2 SNEGSKA (reference sequence). The V gene lost 6 bases and the J gene lost 7 bases, with 16 bases spanning the gap. This CDR3 has 13 amino acids. In nucleotides, the CDR3 is TGCAGTGCGGTCCGGGGCCAGAGGAATGAGCAGTTCTTC. It specifies CSAVRGQRNEQFF.

The rearrangement links TRBV10-2 to TRBJ1-1; the match to TRBD1 covers 9 bases. The CDR3 length is 18 residues. Germline V gene data show CDR1 as WSHSY and CDR2 as SAAADI. V was pared by 6 bases and J by 5 bases, with 19 bases of the junction left unmatched. The CDR3 bases are TGCGCCAGCAGGGGGGTGGGACAGGGTACCGCGTCGTTAACTGAAGCTTTCTTT. This codes for CASRGVGQGTASLTEAFF.

The genes are TRBV5-5 and TRBJ2-3; possible D gene TRBD2, 6 bases. V was shortened by 0 bases and J by 3 bases, with 14 bases between the two germline ends. This CDR3 is 16 amino acids long. Per the germline V gene, CDR1 is SGHKS and CDR2 is YYEKEE (reference sequence). CDR3 sequence: CASSLAGDRGTDTQYF. In DNA form, the CDR3 reads TGTGCCAGCAGCTTGGCGGGGGACCGCGGGACAGATACGCAGTATTTT.

This clonotype was detected a few times. CDR3 residues: CASSPGTENSPLHF. In nucleotides, the CDR3 is TGTGCCAGCTCACCAGGGACAGAGAATTCACCCCTCCACTTT. The chain is built from TRBV18 and TRBJ1-6; 7 bases align to TRBD1. V was pared by 2 bases and J by 7 bases, with 2 bases of the junction left unmatched. Per germline, CDR1 KGHSH and CDR2 LQKENI. The CDR3 loop spans 14 amino acids.

The genes are TRBV12-3 or TRBV12-4 and TRBJ2-3; D gene ambiguous. The CDR3 sequence is 12 residues long. V lost 7 bases and J lost 8, with 13 bases in between. CDR3 amino acids: CASTDPPGTQYF. In DNA form, the CDR3 reads TGTGCCAGCACCGACCCCCCGGGTACGCAGTATTTT.

This clonotype was seen a handful of times. The V gene is TRBV6-5, the J gene TRBJ2-2, with D perhaps matching TRBD1 or TRBD2 (5 bases each). The CDR3 covers 18 residues. Germline V gene lookup returns CDR1 MNHEY and CDR2 SVGAGI. Between the trimmed V and J ends, which lost 4 bases and 2 bases, there was a span of 20 bases. The CDR3 loop is CASSSPSKTAANTGELFF. CDR3 nucleotide sequence: TGTGCCAGCAGTTCCCCCTCCAAGACAGCGGCAAACACCGGGGAGCTGTTTTTT.

The chain carries TRBV20-1 and TRBJ1-1, with 8 bases identical to TRBD1. CDR1 is DFQATT and CDR2 is SNEGSKA in the germline V gene (reference sequence). CDR3 size: 15 residues. V lost 3 bases, J lost 4 bases, and 10 bases stayed unmatched. The CDR3 reads CSARGDRWSGTEAFF. The CDR3 nucleotides read TGCAGTGCTAGGGGGGACAGGTGGTCGGGCACTGAAGCTTTCTTT.

The V and J genes are TRBV9 and TRBJ2-2, with 10 bases fitting TRBD1. This CDR3 spans 17 amino acids. CDR1 SGDLS and CDR2 YYNGEE come from the germline V gene. Trimming took 0 bases from V and 4 from J; bases not matched to a gene: 6. The CDR3 is CASSVVGTGVGTGELFF. The CDR3 DNA reads TGTGCCAGCAGCGTAGTAGGGACAGGGGTAGGCACCGGGGAGCTGTTTTTT.

The J gene is TRBJ2-7, the V gene TRBV12-3 or TRBV12-4, with 10 bases identical to TRBD1. V trimming: 6 bases; J trimming: 2 bases; junction bases outside the gene matches: 7. CDR3 length: 15 residues. The CDR3 region has the DNA TGTGCCAGCAGCAAAGACAGGGGGCTCACCTACGAGCAGTACTTC. This encodes CASSKDRGLTYEQYF.

The chain has TRBV20-1 and TRBJ2-3; D possibly matches TRBD1 or TRBD2 (5 bases each). The ends were cut back, 5 bases at V and 3 bases at J, with 18 bases in the middle. Germline values: CDR1 DFQATT, CDR2 SNEGSKA (reference sequence). CDR3 size: 15 residues. The CDR3 sequence is CSARVPGARTDTQYF. CDR3 in DNA: TGCAGTGCTCGAGTTCCCGGGGCTAGGACAGATACGCAGTATTTT.

This clonotype was seen a single time. This chain connects TRBV5-1 to TRBJ2-2, with TRBD1 matching 11 bases. Germline V gene sequence: CDR1 SGHRS, CDR2 YFSETQ. This CDR3 is built from 16 residues. Germline trimming cut 5 bases from V and 3 bases from J; bases unmatched to any gene: 6. In DNA form, the CDR3 reads TGCGCCAGCAGTTACCGGGACAGGGGGTACACCGGGGAGCTGTTTTTT. It encodes CASSYRDRGYTGELFF.

This clonotype was recorded only once. This chain links TRBV29-1 with TRBJ1-2, with 7 bases aligning to TRBD1. This CDR3 region has 11 residues. Germline lookup yields CDR1 SQVTM and CDR2 ANQGSEA. J was trimmed by 8 bases and V by 6 bases; bases with no gene match: 6. CDR3 bases: TGCAGCGTGAAAGGGGGCGGCGGCTACACCTTC. Its protein product is CSVKGGGGYTF. Variable domain in full (rest from reference TRBV29-1 and TRBJ1-2): SAVISQKPSRDICQRGTSLTIQCQVDSQVTMMFWYRQQPGQSLTLIATANQGSEATYESGFVIDKFPISRPNLTFSTLTVSNMSPEDSSIYLCSVKGGGGYTFGSGTRLTVV.

This clonotype was counted a few times. The chain combines TRBV28 with TRBJ2-3; TRBD2 matches at 9 bases. The CDR3 is 13 residues long. Germline V gene lookup returns CDR1 MDHEN and CDR2 SYDVKM. V lost 8 bases, J lost 7 bases, and 7 bases stayed unmatched. CDR3 residues: CASLGGGANTQYF. CDR3 sequence (DNA): TGTGCCAGCTTAGGCGGGGGGGCGAATACGCAGTATTTT. Complete variable domain (other parts from reference TRBV28 and TRBJ2-3): DVKVTQSSRYLVKRTGEKVFLECVQDMDHENMFWYRQDPGLGLRLIYFSYDVKMKEKGDIPEGYSVSREKKERFSLILESASTNQTSMYLCASLGGGANTQYFGPGTRLTVL.

V usage is TRBV18 and J usage is TRBJ2-7, with D perhaps TRBD1 (5 bases). The CDR3 contains 14 residues. The V gene lost 1 base and the J gene lost 6 bases, with 13 bases spanning the gap. Germline V gives CDR1 KGHSH, CDR2 LQKENI. CDR3 sequence: CASSPRQGNSEQYF. The CDR3 region has the DNA TGTGCCAGCTCACCACGGCAGGGTAACTCCGAGCAGTACTTC.

V and J are TRBV15 and TRBJ2-7; D not certain. There are 14 residues in the CDR3. Deletions cut 0 bases from V and 7 bases from J, with 13 bases between. The germline CDR1 and CDR2 sequences are LNHNV and YYDKDF (reference sequence). DNA for the CDR3: TGTGCCACCAGCAGAGATGTAGCTAAGGGTGAGCAGTACTTC. This gives the protein CATSRDVAKGEQYF.

The chain combines TRBV20-1 with TRBJ2-3; D is perhaps TRBD2 (6 bases). Trimming shortened V by 5 bases and J by 2 bases, and 8 bases separated the two germline ends. The CDR3 totals 12 residues. Germline CDR1 DFQATT, CDR2 SNEGSKA (reference sequence). The CDR3 region has the DNA TGCAGTGCTGGGACTGACACAGATACGCAGTATTTT. Translated: CSAGTDTDTQYF.